This T cell receptor beta chain was captured in a study of control samples from healthy donors and cancer patients. The repertoire was sequenced with immunoSEQ multiplex PCR; TCRdb's copy has only in-frame clones and lacks some. The data contain some 140,000 clones, approximately 93% of them singletons. The CDR3 runs to 15 residues. V was trimmed by 1 base and J by 4 bases, leaving 13 bases between them. Germline lookup yields CDR1 SGHDN and CDR2 FVKESK. Sample: blood. The gene calls are TRBV14 and TRBJ1-2; no firm D call. The sequence was obtained from a man aged 35 to 55 in good health. CDR3 DNA: TGTGCCAGCAGCCAAGGGACGGTCGCCCTCTATGGCTACACCTTC. Protein: CASSQGTVALYGYTF.